The source of this TCR beta chain is a study of OX40 agonist ivuxolimab in advanced cancers. Trimming pared 4 bases from V and 2 bases from J, leaving 9 bases between. The CDR3 is 13 amino acids. The germline V gene encodes CDR1 SGHTA and CDR2 FQGNSA. Clones were read by immunoSEQ multiplex PCR, and TCRdb kept only the in-frame ones, dropping some. The data hold over 85,000 clones, with roughly 84% observed a single time. To note about this clone: Its target is not known.

The study, taken as a whole, reports: Within 6 weeks, CD4+ and CD8+ blood T cells expanded clonally at 0.1 to 3.0 mg/kg.

The V gene is TRBV7-2, the J gene TRBJ2-7; D uncertain. The sample was CD4+ or CD8+ T cells sorted from blood, taken in a trial of the OX40 agonist ivuxolimab. This receptor was obtained from an adult with an advanced solid tumor such as melanoma, head and neck, liver or kidney cancer. CDR3 in amino acids: CASSSWPPYEQYF. In DNA form, the CDR3 reads TGTGCCAGCAGCTCATGGCCACCCTACGAGCAGTACTTC.